The 4 T cell receptor beta chains given below trace back to one sample, sequenced in a study of T cell changes during pregnancy in multiple sclerosis. TCRdb's table, derived via immunoSEQ multiplex PCR, lists solely in-frame clones and lacks some. The table has approximately 120,000 clones, 90% to 96% seen once. This specimen was peripheral blood, taken after pregnancy. These receptors were collected from a female donor with multiple sclerosis, enrolled in a pregnancy study.

The genes are TRBV6-6 and TRBJ2-7; D is undetermined. This CDR3 is 13 amino acids long. Trimming stripped 7 bases from V and 2 bases from J, with 12 bases between. Germline V gene data show CDR1 as MNHNY and CDR2 as SVGAGI (reference sequence). CDR3 region: CASTKLRTYEQYF. The CDR3 bases are TGTGCCAGCACCAAACTAAGGACCTACGAGCAGTACTTC.

The chain couples TRBV19 to TRBJ1-2; TRBD1 matches 7 bases. The ends lost 7 bases at V and 3 bases at J; junction bases unmatched: 8. Looked up from germline, CDR1 is LNHDA and CDR2 is SQIVND (reference sequence). The CDR3 loop spans 14 amino acids. The CDR3 protein is CASMRQGLDYGYTF. In DNA, the CDR3 is TGTGCCAGTATGAGACAGGGCCTTGACTATGGCTACACCTTC.

The chain combines TRBV30 with TRBJ1-4, with 7 bases aligning to TRBD1. The CDR3 runs 13 residues. The trim removed 3 bases at V and 3 bases at J, leaving 1 base unmatched. Looked up from germline, CDR1 is GTSNPN and CDR2 is SVGIG (reference sequence). DNA for the CDR3: TGTGCCTGGAGGGGACAGCCTAATGAAAAACTGTTTTTT. Translated, it gives CAWRGQPNEKLFF.

The DNA of the CDR3 is TGTGCCAGCAGCCCGGTCTTCCGGACAGATACGCAGTATTTT. Its protein is CASSPVFRTDTQYF. This chain joins TRBV27 and TRBJ2-3, with unresolved D. V dropped 6 bases and J dropped 3 bases, with 13 bases sitting between them. Germline lookup yields CDR1 MNHEY and CDR2 SMNVEV (reference sequence). The CDR3 is 14 amino acids.